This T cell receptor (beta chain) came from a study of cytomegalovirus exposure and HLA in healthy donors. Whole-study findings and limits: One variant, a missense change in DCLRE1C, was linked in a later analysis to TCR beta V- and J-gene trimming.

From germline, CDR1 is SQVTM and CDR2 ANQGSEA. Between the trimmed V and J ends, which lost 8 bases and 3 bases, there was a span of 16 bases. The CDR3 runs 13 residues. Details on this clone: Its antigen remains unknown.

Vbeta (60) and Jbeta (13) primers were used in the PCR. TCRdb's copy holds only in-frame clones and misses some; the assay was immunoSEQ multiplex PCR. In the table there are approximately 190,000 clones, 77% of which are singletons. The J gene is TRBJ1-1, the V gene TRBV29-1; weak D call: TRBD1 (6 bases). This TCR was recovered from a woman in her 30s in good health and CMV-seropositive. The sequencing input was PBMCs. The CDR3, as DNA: TGCAGCATCAAACATACAGGGCACACTGAAGCTTTCTTT. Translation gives CSIKHTGHTEAFF.